These 28 T cell receptor beta chains came from one sample sequenced in a study of T cell responses to AZD1222 COVID-19 vaccine. Assay used: immunoSEQ multiplex PCR; TCRdb lists only in-frame clones, some missing. The top ten clones hold around 4.6% of a sample with about 110,000 clones, about 81% of them seen once. Material: peripheral blood, obtained on day 0 of AZD1222 vaccination. These receptors all stem from an adult in good health.

The chain joins TRBV6-5 to TRBJ2-2; TRBD2 matches 7 bases. CDR1 is MNHEY, CDR2 SVGAGI, per germline. The CDR3 is 15 amino acids. Losses at the gene ends were 5 bases for V and 0 bases for J; bases not matched to a gene: 3. The CDR3 nucleotides are TGTGCCAGCAGTATCGGGAGGTCGAACACCGGGGAGCTGTTTTTT. It specifies CASSIGRSNTGELFF.

The chain carries TRBV5-5 and TRBJ1-5; D remains unclear. Germline V gene sequence: CDR1 SGHKS, CDR2 YYEKEE (reference sequence). The CDR3 totals 15 residues. Trimming took 0 bases from V and 7 from J, leaving 14 bases between them. This CDR3 reads CASSLVGVEKQPQHF. The CDR3, as DNA: TGTGCCAGCAGCTTGGTCGGGGTGGAAAAGCAGCCCCAGCATTTT.

The chain has TRBV23-1 and TRBJ2-1; 8 bases are shared with TRBD2. TRBV23-1 qualifies as an ORF whose function is uncertain. This CDR3 has 17 amino acids. J gave up 1 base and V 0 bases, and 5 bases lay outside the gene matches. The CDR3 protein is CASSQSVSGGSYNEQFF. The DNA for the CDR3 is TGCGCCAGCAGTCAATCGGTCAGCGGGGGATCCTACAATGAGCAGTTCTTC.

This clone was found once. The CDR3 DNA is TGTGCCAGCAGCTCCCAGATGAACACTGAAGCTTTCTTT. Amino acid sequence: CASSSQMNTEAFF. The V gene is TRBV7-9, the J gene TRBJ1-1; no clear D. Looked up from germline, CDR1 is SEHNR and CDR2 is FQNEAQ (reference sequence). This CDR3 region has 13 residues. V lost 4 bases and J 0 bases, leaving 6 bases between the germline ends.

On this clone: The same CDR3 also results from other DNA sequences found in this sample. The chain combines TRBV7-2 with TRBJ2-1; 9 nucleotides align to TRBD2. CDR3 length: 15 amino acids. Trimming cost V 3 bases and J 5 bases; bases outside gene matches: 5. CDR1 is SGHTA and CDR2 is FQGNSA in the germline V gene. In DNA form, the CDR3 reads TGTGCCAGCAGCTTCACTAGCGGGTCCCACAATGAGCAGTTCTTC. It is translated as CASSFTSGSHNEQFF.

The DNA of the CDR3 is TGTGCCAGCCGGAGGGTGCAGGGAAATGGCTACACCTTC. Translation: CASRRVQGNGYTF. The chain uses TRBV27 and TRBJ1-2; a weak D match, TRBD1 (5 bases). This CDR3 contains 13 residues. The germline V gene has CDR1 MNHEY and CDR2 SMNVEV (reference sequence). V lost 8 bases and J 6 bases, leaving 16 bases between the germline ends.

The chain carries TRBV24-1 and TRBJ2-1; 7 bases line up with TRBD1. The junction had 14 bases not matched to a gene; V was cut back by 3 bases and J by 4 bases. The germline V gene encodes CDR1 KGHDR and CDR2 SFDVKD. The CDR3 length is 18 residues. The CDR3 coding sequence is TGTGCCACCAGTGATCCCTCTCCTCGGGACAGCTATTACAATGAGCAGTTCTTC. Translated: CATSDPSPRDSYYNEQFF.

V usage is TRBV4-3 and J usage is TRBJ2-6, with D perhaps matching TRBD2 (5 bases). Germline CDR1 reads LGHNA; CDR2 reads YSLEER. The CDR3 runs 16 residues. The germline V and J ends were trimmed by 4 bases and 1 base, with 11 bases remaining between them. The CDR3 DNA reads as TGCGCCAGCAGCCCCGGACTGGGGTCTGGGGCCAACGTCCTGACTTTC. Protein: CASSPGLGSGANVLTF.

The rearrangement links TRBV27 to TRBJ2-5, with TRBD1 identical over 7 bases. CDR1 and CDR2 from the germline V gene are MNHEY and SMNVEV (reference sequence). This CDR3 has 14 amino acids. After removal of 6 bases from V and 2 bases from J, the junction contained 6 bases not matched to a gene. CDR3 in amino acids: CASSVGQVQETQYF. DNA of the CDR3: TGTGCCAGCAGCGTCGGACAGGTTCAAGAGACCCAGTACTTC.

This chain connects TRBV19 to TRBJ1-1; TRBD1 matches 10 bases. The CDR3 runs to 14 residues. The germline V gene has CDR1 LNHDA and CDR2 SQIVND (reference sequence). V lost 8 bases and J lost 1; bases outside the gene matches: 4. CDR3 nucleotides: TGTGCCAGTTACCGGGACAGGGGGAACACTGAAGCTTTCTTT. This sequence encodes CASYRDRGNTEAFF.

The gene calls are TRBV6-1 and TRBJ1-5; D not resolved. This CDR3 spans 16 amino acids. V was cut by 0 bases and J by 1 base, with 10 bases left in between. CDR1 is MNHNS and CDR2 is SASEGT in the germline V gene. As DNA, the CDR3 is TGTGCCAGCAGTGAAGCCCGGGCCGCCAGCAATCAGCCCCAGCATTTT. The encoded protein is CASSEARAASNQPQHF.

For the CDR3, the DNA is TGTGCCAGCACCCCGGGACTAGGTATTAACAATGAGCAGTTCTTC. Amino acid sequence: CASTPGLGINNEQFF. J is TRBJ2-1 and V is TRBV28, with 8 bases fitting TRBD2. The length of the CDR3 is 15 residues. Germline trimming cut 7 bases from V and 5 bases from J; bases unmatched to any gene: 10. The germline V gene encodes CDR1 MDHEN and CDR2 SYDVKM. The full variable domain, with the rest looked up from reference TRBV28 and TRBJ2-1, is DVKVTQSSRYLVKRTGEKVFLECVQDMDHENMFWYRQDPGLGLRLIYFSYDVKMKEKGDIPEGYSVSREKKERFSLILESASTNQTSMYLCASTPGLGINNEQFFGPGTRLTVL.

The CDR3 reads CASSPGIDRSTNEKLFF. The DNA of the CDR3 is TGTGCCAGCTCACCCGGTATCGACAGATCAACTAATGAAAAACTGTTTTTT. This rearrangement joins TRBV18 to TRBJ1-4, with D perhaps TRBD1 (5 bases). The CDR3 has 17 amino acids. Trimming left V 3 bases short and J 0 bases short, with 14 bases between. Germline V gene sequence: CDR1 KGHSH, CDR2 LQKENI. The whole variable domain, remainder taken from reference TRBV18 and TRBJ1-4, is NAGVMQNPRHLVRRRGQEARLRCSPMKGHSHVYWYRQLPEEGLKFMVYLQKENIIDESGMPKERFSAEFPKEGPSILRIQQVVRGDSAAYFCASSPGIDRSTNEKLFFGSGTQLSVL.

The chain joins TRBV2 to TRBJ2-7, with 14 bases fitting TRBD2. This CDR3 comprises 15 residues. The V and J ends lost 5 bases and 1 base, in that order; junction bases with no gene match: 1. Germline-derived CDR1 and CDR2 are SNHLY and FYNNEI. CDR3 coding DNA: TGTGCCAGCAGTCGGACTAGCGGGGGGTCCTACGAGCAGTACTTC. Translation: CASSRTSGGSYEQYF.

The J gene is TRBJ1-4, the V gene TRBV28; D gene ambiguous. Trimming stripped 6 bases from V and 0 bases from J, with 14 bases between. The CDR3 covers 16 residues. Per the germline V gene, CDR1 is MDHEN and CDR2 is SYDVKM. The CDR3 region is CASSRAGPPTNEKLFF. The CDR3 DNA follows: TGTGCCAGCAGCCGTGCAGGACCCCCAACTAATGAAAAACTGTTTTTT.

V usage is TRBV6-1 and J usage is TRBJ1-1; 10 bases are a match to TRBD1. The trim removed 1 base at V and 0 bases at J, leaving 5 bases unmatched. The germline V gene encodes CDR1 MNHNS and CDR2 SASEGT. This CDR3 region has 17 residues. The CDR3 loop is CASSEGGQGLMNTEAFF. The CDR3 nucleotides are TGTGCCAGCAGTGAAGGGGGACAGGGGTTAATGAACACTGAAGCTTTCTTT.

The chain joins TRBV6-1 to TRBJ2-5; D unresolved. The length of the CDR3 is 17 residues. The V gene lost 3 bases and the J gene lost 1 base, with 18 bases spanning the gap. Germline V gene data show CDR1 as MNHNS and CDR2 as SASEGT. The CDR3 DNA reads TGTGCCAGCAGTGATCGACGGAGCGCGTACTTCCAAGAGACCCAGTACTTC. Translated, it gives CASSDRRSAYFQETQYF.

The rearrangement links TRBV11-2 to TRBJ2-7, with TRBD1 as a possible D gene (7 bases). CDR3 length: 18 residues. Per germline, CDR1 SGHAT and CDR2 FQNNGV. The germline V and J ends were trimmed by 3 bases and 2 bases, with 23 bases remaining between them. Written as DNA, the CDR3 is TGTGCCAGCAGCTTCCCCAAGGGGCGGGACAGACGAACCTACGAGCAGTACTTC. Translation: CASSFPKGRDRRTYEQYF.

The chain recombines TRBV15 with TRBJ1-2; TRBD1 is a possible D gene (6 bases). Trimming removed 0 bases from V and 11 bases from J, with 31 bases in between. Per the germline V gene, CDR1 is LNHNV and CDR2 is YYDKDF (reference sequence). The CDR3 is 19 residues long. CDR3 sequence (DNA): TGTGCCACCAGCAGAGATGATAGGGGGGGATTTAAAACTAGAAAGAGATACACCTTC. This gives the protein CATSRDDRGGFKTRKRYTF.

The gene calls are TRBV30 and TRBJ1-5, with D possibly being TRBD1 (6 bases). From germline, CDR1 is GTSNPN and CDR2 SVGIG (reference sequence). V was shortened by 3 bases and J by 1 base, with 7 bases between the two germline ends. The CDR3 contains 13 residues. DNA for the CDR3: TGTGCCTGGAGAGGGGGGAGCAATCAGCCCCAGCATTTT. Translating it yields CAWRGGSNQPQHF. Combining the CDR3 with reference TRBV30 and TRBJ1-5 gives the whole variable domain SQTIHQWPATLVQPVGSPLSLECTVEGTSNPNLYWYRQAAGRGLQLLFYSVGIGQISSEVPQNLSASRPQDRQFILSSKKLLLSDSGFYLCAWRGGSNQPQHFGDGTRLSIL.

This chain connects TRBV12-3 or TRBV12-4 to TRBJ2-7, with D tentatively TRBD1 (5 bases). The CDR3 is 13 residues long. V lost 4 bases and J 3 bases, leaving 10 bases between the germline ends. This CDR3 reads CASSSSDSYEQYF. CDR3 nucleotides: TGTGCCAGCAGTTCCTCCGACAGCTACGAGCAGTACTTC.

The V and J genes are TRBV5-1 and TRBJ2-7, with D perhaps matching TRBD2 (6 bases). CDR1 and CDR2 from the germline V gene are SGHRS and YFSETQ. There are 14 residues in the CDR3. Trimming took 2 bases from V and 1 from J, leaving 10 bases between them. CDR3 bases: TGCGCCAGCAGCTTACTAAGCGGGTCCTACGAGCAGTACTTC. It codes for CASSLLSGSYEQYF.

The chain recombines TRBV9 with TRBJ2-1; 8 bases are a match to TRBD2. The J segment lost 8 bases and the V segment lost 3 bases, leaving 13 bases of the junction unmatched. This CDR3 region has 16 residues. CDR1 is SGDLS, CDR2 YYNGEE, per germline. CDR3 DNA: TGTGCCAGCAGCGCCCACCCCGGGACTAGGGGAGATGAGCAGTTCTTC. Amino acid sequence: CASSAHPGTRGDEQFF.

The chain has TRBV5-4 and TRBJ1-1; D ambiguous. The V end lost 4 bases, the J end lost 2 bases, and 9 bases lay between the germline ends. Looked up from germline, CDR1 is SGHNT and CDR2 is YYREEE (reference sequence). The length of the CDR3 is 13 residues. The CDR3 is CASSMDVNTEAFF. CDR3 coding DNA: TGTGCCAGCAGCATGGACGTAAACACTGAAGCTTTCTTT.

CDR3 sequence reads: CASSRLTGNQPQHF. CDR3 sequence (DNA): TGTGCCAGTAGTAGGTTGACAGGGAATCAGCCCCAGCATTTT. J is TRBJ1-5 and V is TRBV19, with 7 bases matching TRBD1. From germline, CDR1 is LNHDA and CDR2 SQIVND (reference sequence). Unmatched junction bases numbered 4, after V lost 4 bases and J lost 4 bases. This CDR3 region has 14 residues. The full variable domain, completed using reference TRBV19 and TRBJ1-5, is DGGITQSPKYLFRKEGQNVTLSCEQNLNHDAMYWYRQDPGQGLRLIYYSQIVNDFQKGDIAEGYSVSREKKESFPLTVTSAQKNPTAFYLCASSRLTGNQPQHFGDGTRLSIL.

The chain uses TRBV6-5 and TRBJ2-7, with TRBD2 as a possible D gene (5 bases). Trimming took 6 bases from V and 4 from J, leaving 7 bases between them. Germline V lookup: CDR1 MNHEY, CDR2 SVGAGI. There are 11 residues in the CDR3. The CDR3 protein is CASSRGYEQYF. CDR3 coding DNA: TGTGCCAGCAGCCGCGGGTACGAGCAGTACTTC.

The V call is TRBV7-2, the J call TRBJ2-3, with D unresolved. V was clipped by 6 bases and J by 5 bases, with 15 bases between them. Germline-derived CDR1 and CDR2 are SGHTA and FQGNSA. This CDR3 is 14 amino acids long. In DNA form, the CDR3 reads TGTGCCAGCAGTCCGAGTGGATTGGTAGATACGCAGTATTTT. Translation: CASSPSGLVDTQYF.

This chain uses TRBV27 with TRBJ2-1; no firm D call. In germline, CDR1 is MNHEY, CDR2 SMNVEV (reference sequence). V lost 0 bases and J 10 bases, leaving 19 bases between the germline ends. The CDR3 sequence is 16 residues long. DNA for the CDR3: TGTGCCAGCAGTTTATCAGTCTTACCGCCCGGCCTGGAGCAGTTCTTC. Translation gives CASSLSVLPPGLEQFF.